The entry below gives a single T cell receptor beta chain sequence along with its context. This entry comes from a study of blood T cell repertoires in COVID-19. In the study overall: Sites in the United States, Italy and Spain provided acute and convalescent COVID-19 samples.

Original processing notes: The authors estimated nucleated cell counts from reference gene primer amplification. TCRdb keeps only in-frame clones here, not all; method: immunoSEQ multiplex PCR. Clone size and V and J calls were adopted from that table, with D and trimming inferred from the DNA. The top ten clones hold roughly 1.1% of a sample with about 170,000 clones, about 85% of them seen once. The CDR3 sequence is 14 residues long. Germline values: CDR1 PRHDT, CDR2 FYEKMQ (reference sequence). Trimming removed 0 bases from V and 1 base from J, with 6 bases in between. This clonotype was obtained from a man aged 55 to 70 who had recovered from COVID-19. The V call is TRBV13, the J call TRBJ1-2; no firm D call. Source material: peripheral blood. CDR3 DNA sequence: TGTGCCAGCAGCTTAGGAGGACTTAACTATGGCTACACCTTC. As protein: CASSLGGLNYGYTF.